This T cell receptor beta chain was obtained from a study of blood T cell repertoires in COVID-19. The wider study: Both acute and convalescent COVID-19 samples were obtained from the United States, Italy and Spain. T cells, B-cell-depleted T cells, or PBMCs supplied cDNA or gDNA.

The assay was immunoSEQ multiplex PCR, and TCRdb's table has in-frame clones only and misses some. This repertoire shows approximately 150,000 clones, about nine tenths found once; its top ten account for approximately 4%. The CDR3 has 16 amino acids. Germline V gene data show CDR1 as MNHEY and CDR2 as SMNVEV (reference sequence). The V gene end was trimmed by 2 bases and the J gene end by 0 bases; junction bases not matched to a gene: 5. The gene calls are TRBV27 and TRBJ1-2; 8 bases agree with TRBD1. Material: peripheral blood. The TCR sequence derives from a woman in her 70s with acute or convalescent COVID-19. The CDR3 is CASSLRTGGSNYGYTF. For the CDR3, the DNA is TGTGCCAGCAGTTTACGTACAGGGGGATCTAACTATGGCTACACCTTC.